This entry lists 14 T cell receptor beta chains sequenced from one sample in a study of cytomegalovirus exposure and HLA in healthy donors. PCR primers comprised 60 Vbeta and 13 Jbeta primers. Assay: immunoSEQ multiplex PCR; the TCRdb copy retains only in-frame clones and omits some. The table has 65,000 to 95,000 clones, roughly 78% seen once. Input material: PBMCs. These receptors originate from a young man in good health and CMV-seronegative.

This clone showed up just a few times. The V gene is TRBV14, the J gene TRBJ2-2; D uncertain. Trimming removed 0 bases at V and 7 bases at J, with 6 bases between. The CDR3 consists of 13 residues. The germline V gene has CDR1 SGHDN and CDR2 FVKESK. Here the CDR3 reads CASSQDLSGELFF. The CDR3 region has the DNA TGTGCCAGCAGCCAAGATCTCAGCGGGGAGCTGTTTTTT.

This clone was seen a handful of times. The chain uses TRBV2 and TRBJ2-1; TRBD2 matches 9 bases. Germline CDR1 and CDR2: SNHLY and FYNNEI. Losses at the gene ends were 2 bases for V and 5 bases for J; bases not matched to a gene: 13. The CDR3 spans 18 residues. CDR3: CASSENLREGVANNEQFF. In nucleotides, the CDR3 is TGTGCCAGCAGTGAAAATTTGCGGGAGGGAGTCGCGAACAATGAGCAGTTCTTC. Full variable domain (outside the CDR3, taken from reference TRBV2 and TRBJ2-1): EPEVTQTPSHQVTQMGQEVILRCVPISNHLYFYWYRQILGQKVEFLVSFYNNEISEKSEIFDDQFSVERPDGSNFTLKIRSTKLEDSAMYFCASSENLREGVANNEQFFGPGTRLTVL.

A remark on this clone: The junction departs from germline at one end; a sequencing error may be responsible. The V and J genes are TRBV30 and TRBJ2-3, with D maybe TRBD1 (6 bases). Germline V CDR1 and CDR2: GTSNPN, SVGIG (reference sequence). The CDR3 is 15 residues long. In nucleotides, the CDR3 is TGTCCCTGGACTGGGGGCAGGGCACACACAGATACGCAGTATTTT. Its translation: CPWTGGRAHTDTQYF.

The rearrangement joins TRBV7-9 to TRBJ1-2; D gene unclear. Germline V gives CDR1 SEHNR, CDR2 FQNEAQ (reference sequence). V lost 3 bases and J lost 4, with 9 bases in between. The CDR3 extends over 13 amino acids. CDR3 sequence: CASSFGRGYGYTF. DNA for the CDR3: TGTGCCAGCAGCTTCGGTAGAGGCTATGGCTACACCTTC.

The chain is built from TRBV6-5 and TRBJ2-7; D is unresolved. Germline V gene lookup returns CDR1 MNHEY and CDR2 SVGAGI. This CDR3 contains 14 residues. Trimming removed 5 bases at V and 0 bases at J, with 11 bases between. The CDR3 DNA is TGTGCCAGCAGTGGTGCAAGACACTCCTACGAGCAGTACTTC. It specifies CASSGARHSYEQYF.

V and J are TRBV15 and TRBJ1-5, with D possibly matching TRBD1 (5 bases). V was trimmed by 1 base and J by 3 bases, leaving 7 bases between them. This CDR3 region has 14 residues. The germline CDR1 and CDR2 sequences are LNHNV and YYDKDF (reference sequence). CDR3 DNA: TGTGCCACCAGCAGAGCAGGGTACAATCAGCCCCAGCATTTT. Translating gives CATSRAGYNQPQHF.

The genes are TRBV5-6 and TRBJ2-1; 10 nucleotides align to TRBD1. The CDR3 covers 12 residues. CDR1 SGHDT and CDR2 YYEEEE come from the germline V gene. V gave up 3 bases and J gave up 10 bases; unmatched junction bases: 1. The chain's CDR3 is CASSWDRGEQFF. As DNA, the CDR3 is TGTGCCAGCAGCTGGGACAGGGGCGAGCAGTTCTTC.

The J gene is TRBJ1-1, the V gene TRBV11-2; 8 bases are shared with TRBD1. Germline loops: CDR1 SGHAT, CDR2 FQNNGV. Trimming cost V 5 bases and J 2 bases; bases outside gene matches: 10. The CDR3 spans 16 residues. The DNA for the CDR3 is TGTGCCAGCAGCCCTCCCAGGGGGCGCGGAAACACTGAAGCTTTCTTT. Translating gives CASSPPRGRGNTEAFF.

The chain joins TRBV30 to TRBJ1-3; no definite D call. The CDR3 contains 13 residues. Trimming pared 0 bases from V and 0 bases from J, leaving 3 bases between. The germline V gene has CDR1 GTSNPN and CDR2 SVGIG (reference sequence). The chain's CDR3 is CAWSVYSGNTIYF. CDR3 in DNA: TGTGCCTGGAGTGTATACTCTGGAAACACCATATATTTT.

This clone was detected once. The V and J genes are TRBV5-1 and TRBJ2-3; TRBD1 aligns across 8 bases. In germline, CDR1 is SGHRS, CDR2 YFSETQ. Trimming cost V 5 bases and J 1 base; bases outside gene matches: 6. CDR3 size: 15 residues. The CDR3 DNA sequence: TGCGCCAGCAGGCTAGGACAGGGCCGCACAGATACGCAGTATTTT. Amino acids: CASRLGQGRTDTQYF.

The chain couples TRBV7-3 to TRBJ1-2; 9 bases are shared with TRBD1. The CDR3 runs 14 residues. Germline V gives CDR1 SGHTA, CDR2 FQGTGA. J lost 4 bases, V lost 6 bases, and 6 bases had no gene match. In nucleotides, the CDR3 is TGTGCCAGCAGTAGACAGGGGGGAAGCTATGGCTACACCTTC. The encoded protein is CASSRQGGSYGYTF.

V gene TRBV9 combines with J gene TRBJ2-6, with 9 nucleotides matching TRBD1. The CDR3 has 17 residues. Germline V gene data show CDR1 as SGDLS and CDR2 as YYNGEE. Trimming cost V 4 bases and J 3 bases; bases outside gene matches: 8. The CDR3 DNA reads TGTGCCAGCAGCACCGACAGGGGGGTGTTTGGGGCCAACGTCCTGACTTTC. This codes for CASSTDRGVFGANVLTF.

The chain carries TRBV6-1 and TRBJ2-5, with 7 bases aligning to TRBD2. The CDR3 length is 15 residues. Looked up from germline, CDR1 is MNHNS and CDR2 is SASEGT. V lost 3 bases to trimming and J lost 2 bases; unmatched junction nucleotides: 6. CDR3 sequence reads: CASSDFGGTQETQYF. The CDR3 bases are TGTGCCAGCAGTGACTTCGGGGGGACTCAAGAGACCCAGTACTTC.

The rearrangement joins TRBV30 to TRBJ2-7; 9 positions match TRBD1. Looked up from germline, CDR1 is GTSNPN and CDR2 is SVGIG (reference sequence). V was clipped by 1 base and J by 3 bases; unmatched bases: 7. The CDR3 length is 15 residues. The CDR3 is CAWSEGTGSHYEQYF. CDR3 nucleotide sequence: TGTGCCTGGAGTGAGGGGACAGGGTCACACTACGAGCAGTACTTC. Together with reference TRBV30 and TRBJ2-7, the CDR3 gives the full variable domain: SQTIHQWPATLVQPVGSPLSLECTVEGTSNPNLYWYRQAAGRGLQLLFYSVGIGQISSEVPQNLSASRPQDRQFILSSKKLLLSDSGFYLCAWSEGTGSHYEQYFGPGTRLTVT.